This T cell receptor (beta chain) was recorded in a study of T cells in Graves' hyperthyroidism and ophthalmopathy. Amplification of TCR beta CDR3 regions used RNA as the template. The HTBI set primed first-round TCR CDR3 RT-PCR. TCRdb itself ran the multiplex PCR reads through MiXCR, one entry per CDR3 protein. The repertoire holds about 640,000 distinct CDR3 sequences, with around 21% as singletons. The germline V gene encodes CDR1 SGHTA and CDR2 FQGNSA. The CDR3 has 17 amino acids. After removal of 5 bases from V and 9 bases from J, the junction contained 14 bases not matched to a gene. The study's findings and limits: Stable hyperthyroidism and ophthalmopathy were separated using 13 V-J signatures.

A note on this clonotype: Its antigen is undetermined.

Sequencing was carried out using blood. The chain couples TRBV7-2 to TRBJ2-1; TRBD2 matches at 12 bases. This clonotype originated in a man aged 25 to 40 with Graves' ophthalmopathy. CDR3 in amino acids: CASSVPASGRASGEQFF. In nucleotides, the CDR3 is TGTGCCAGCAGCGTGCCCGCTAGCGGGAGGGCCTCTGGTGAGCAGTTCTTC.